This T cell receptor (beta chain) is drawn from a study of blood T cells in healthy people across ages. Overall study results and limits: The authors considered diversity estimates from one million T cells to be underestimates. Unsorted PBMC input precluded a conclusive naive versus antigen-experienced comparison. Strongly correlated with naive T cell percentage was TCR beta diversity.

Researchers isolated at least 7 million PBMCs per sample. Per germline, CDR1 MDHEN and CDR2 SYDVKM. The V and J ends lost 1 base and 10 bases, in that order; junction bases with no gene match: 7. The CDR3 has 15 residues. For this clonotype: Its specificity is unknown.

A second PCR, run for 7 to 11 cycles, used a sample-barcoded 5' primer plus a J-beta primer mix. From the 5' RACE reads, TCRdb called clonotypes with MiXCR, one entry per CDR3 protein. The table records 1.5 million to 2 million distinct CDR3 sequences, roughly 27% of them present only once. The receptor comes from a woman in her thirties in good health. The J gene is TRBJ2-1, the V gene TRBV28; 10 nucleotides align to TRBD2. Specimen: blood. The CDR3 protein is CASSLLAGGTAEQFF. CDR3 coding DNA: TGTGCCAGCAGTTTATTAGCGGGAGGCACGGCCGAGCAGTTCTTC. The complete variable domain, with remaining parts taken from reference TRBV28 and TRBJ2-1, reads DVKVTQSSRYLVKRTGEKVFLECVQDMDHENMFWYRQDPGLGLRLIYFSYDVKMKEKGDIPEGYSVSREKKERFSLILESASTNQTSMYLCASSLLAGGTAEQFFGPGTRLTVL.